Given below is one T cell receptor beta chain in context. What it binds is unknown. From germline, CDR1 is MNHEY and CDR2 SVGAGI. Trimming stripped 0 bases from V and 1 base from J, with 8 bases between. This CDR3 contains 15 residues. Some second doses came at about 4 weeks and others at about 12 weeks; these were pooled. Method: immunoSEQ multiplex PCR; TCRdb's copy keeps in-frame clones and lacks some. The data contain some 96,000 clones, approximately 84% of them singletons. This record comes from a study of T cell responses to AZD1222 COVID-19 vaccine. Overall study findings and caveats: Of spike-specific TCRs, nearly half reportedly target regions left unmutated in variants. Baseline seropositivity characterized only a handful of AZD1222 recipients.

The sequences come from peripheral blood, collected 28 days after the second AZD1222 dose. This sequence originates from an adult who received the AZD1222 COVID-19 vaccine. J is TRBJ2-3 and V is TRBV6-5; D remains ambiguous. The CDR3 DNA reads TGTGCCAGCAGTTACTCCACAAGGGGCACAGATACGCAGTATTTT. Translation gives CASSYSTRGTDTQYF.